These 7 T cell receptor beta chains originate from one sample sequenced in a study of blood T cell repertoires in COVID-19. Assay used: immunoSEQ multiplex PCR; TCRdb lists only in-frame clones, some missing. This sample has more than 110,000 clones, with around nine tenths found just once. The sample consisted of peripheral blood. The receptor set was obtained from a human donor in a cohort sampled during active COVID-19.

The J gene is TRBJ1-1, the V gene TRBV18; D is possibly TRBD1 (5 bases). The CDR3 length is 13 residues. CDR1 is KGHSH and CDR2 is LQKENI in the germline V gene. V was shortened by 4 bases and J by 0 bases, with 6 bases between the two germline ends. The CDR3 reads CASSQGVNTEAFF. CDR3 nucleotides: TGTGCCAGCTCACAAGGGGTGAACACTGAAGCTTTCTTT.

This sequence joins TRBV28 and TRBJ1-2; D is possibly TRBD1 (5 bases). The germline V gene encodes CDR1 MDHEN and CDR2 SYDVKM. Trimming removed 5 bases from V and 0 bases from J, with 13 bases in between. The CDR3 has 15 residues. The CDR3 nucleotides read TGTGCCAGCAGTCCCGGGGGGAACTCTAACTATGGCTACACCTTC. Translating gives CASSPGGNSNYGYTF.

The chain uses TRBV7-3 and TRBJ1-1; maybe TRBD1 (5 bases). V lost 2 bases and J 1 base, leaving 8 bases between the germline ends. Germline-derived CDR1 and CDR2 are SGHTA and FQGTGA. This CDR3 is 14 amino acids long. CDR3 sequence: CASSLQGGNTEAFF. CDR3 coding DNA: TGTGCCAGCAGCTTACAGGGCGGGAACACTGAAGCTTTCTTT.

The genes are TRBV29-1 and TRBJ2-2, with 8 bases lining up with TRBD1. Germline values: CDR1 SQVTM, CDR2 ANQGSEA. The ends lost 8 bases at V and 1 base at J; junction bases unmatched: 9. The CDR3 spans 15 residues. As DNA, the CDR3 is TGCAGCTCCCGATCCGGGACAGGGAACACCGGGGAGCTGTTTTTT. Its protein is CSSRSGTGNTGELFF.

The CDR3 DNA reads TGTGCCAGCTCCCCCAGGGAGGACACTGAAGCTTTCTTT. As protein: CASSPREDTEAFF. The genes are TRBV18 and TRBJ1-1, with D perhaps matching TRBD1 (5 bases). V was pared by 6 bases and J by 3 bases, with 11 bases between. The CDR3 runs to 13 residues. CDR1 KGHSH and CDR2 LQKENI come from the germline V gene.

The J gene is TRBJ2-5, the V gene TRBV7-2; the match to TRBD1 covers 7 bases. Trimming at V came to 0 bases and at J to 1 base, leaving 2 bases not matched to a gene. The germline V gene encodes CDR1 SGHTA and CDR2 FQGNSA. The CDR3 runs to 15 residues. For the CDR3, the DNA is TGTGCCAGCAGCTTAGCAGGACAGGCCCAAGAGACCCAGTACTTC. This translates into CASSLAGQAQETQYF.

The V call is TRBV12-3 or TRBV12-4, the J call TRBJ1-1, with TRBD1 matching over 7 bases. V was clipped by 7 bases and J by 8 bases; unmatched bases: 10. There are 13 residues in the CDR3. The CDR3 sequence is CASTKYRGREAFF. CDR3 coding DNA: TGTGCCAGCACCAAATATAGGGGGCGGGAAGCTTTCTTT.